This T cell receptor (beta chain) is drawn from a study of T cells in Graves' hyperthyroidism and ophthalmopathy (dated by TCRdb to about 2019). Notes on the research overall: To identify TCR V-J signatures that set the groups apart, the researchers used a discovery cohort of more than 95 patients, made up of 40 to 45 with Graves' ophthalmopathy and 57 with stable Graves' hyperthyroidism. An independent validation cohort of 18 to 20 hyperthyroidism patients and 17 patients who later progressed to ophthalmopathy tested prospective prediction of ophthalmopathy. After sampling, hyperthyroidism patients received methimazole starting at 30 mg daily, and ophthalmopathy patients received high-dose intravenous methylprednisolone. For training and testing, the approximately 92 patients in the discovery cohort were randomly divided in a 7:3 ratio. The paper describes TCR Vbeta CDR3 sequencing of fewer than 150 peripheral blood samples, made up of some 40 ophthalmopathy patients, more than 70 hyperthyroidism patients and roughly 17 progressor patients. Thyroid tissue and blood T-cell repertoires from six Graves' hyperthyroidism patients were also compared in the study. The paper as a whole reports these results and caveats: In validation, the model predicted progression to ophthalmopathy with approximately 71% sensitivity and around 72% specificity, a median of roughly seven months before onset. In cross-validation, a model built on a 13 V-J signature told ophthalmopathy apart from stable hyperthyroidism with approximately 90% sensitivity and roughly 82% specificity, and in testing the same model reached 80%/75%. Most expanded thyroid clonotypes (frequency above 0.001) were also found in blood, which suggests that blood repertoires may mirror thyroid immune responses. Sample size was not statistically predetermined, and blinding of investigators to group allocation was not performed.

This clonotype was counted at least ten times. The clone's antigen remains unknown. Per-base quality was not reported, and no clone a single base away is much larger than it. The CDR3 covers 13 residues, taking in both the cysteine and the phenylalanine. The sequence is cut down to CDR3 DNA, 39 bases in frame from base 1. CDR1 and CDR2 are read off the germline V gene as SNHLY and FYNNEI. V is reduced by 6 bases and J by 7 bases, leaving a spacing of 12 bases between them. The study excluded patients with uncontrolled infections, other autoimmune diseases, pregnancy or lactation. Diagnoses relied on clinical symptoms, serum thyroxine and TRAb, thyroid ultrasound and orbital computed tomography. Total RNA was extracted with Trizol reagent, and quality was checked on an Agilent 2100 Bioanalyzer. TCR beta CDR3 regions were amplified from RNA transcripts. For the first round of RT-PCR on the TCR CDR3, the HTBI primer set was used together with the Qiagen OneStep RT-PCR kit. Libraries were constructed in a second round of multiplex PCR, after which size selection and purification were carried out. Sequencing of the libraries was done on an Illumina HiSeq2000 using paired-end 100 bp reads. In the paper's pipeline: SOAPnuke was used to process the raw data, removing reads that contained adapters or uncalled bases, had a mean Phred below 15, or lacked an exact match to the constant primer or identifier. High-quality paired reads were merged with COPE v1.2.5, and unique nucleotide sequences were defined as clonotypes. MiTCR v1.1 was used to align the clonotypes against IMGT TRBV, TRBD and TRBJ reference segments. Analysis was restricted to V-J combinations with a frequency above 0.0001, which covered roughly 99% of repertoires. A TCS score was defined as the ratio of F50 (clonal expansion) to E x V (chaos), with BLOSUM62-based TCRdist applied between CDR3 peptides within each V-J. Welch's t-statistics and random forest reduced around 520 V-J features to 13, which were used in a naive Bayes classifier (R e1071). The similarity between thyroid and blood repertoires was quantified using the Morisita-Horn index. Through fastp at Q25 and MiXCR, TCRdb rebuilt clones from the public reads, retaining in-frame beta chains. Records with the same CDR3 protein are collapsed into one entry carrying the most frequent genes and DNA. Clone size and V and J calls follow TCRdb, not the original study. The sample profile shows approximately 640,000 distinct CDR3 sequences; over 40% of them were found once. The top ten clones comprise about 7.7% of the sample.

This TCR was recovered from an adult man with Graves' disease, either hyperthyroidism or ophthalmopathy (not recorded which). The sequencing input was peripheral blood or thyroid tissue (not recorded which). The chain was built from TRBV2 and TRBJ2-2; the best D guess is TRBD2, with 6 bases matching. The DNA sequence is given as TGTGCCAGCAGCGGGGACTTGGGCGGGGAGCTGTTTTTT. Its translation reads: CASSGDLGGELFF.